A single sample is the source of the 9 T cell receptor beta chains below, sequenced in a study of T cell repertoires in cytomegalovirus infection (dated by TCRdb to about 2019). The instrument given in TCRdb is Illumina HiSeq 1500. TCRdb reworked the public reads: Q25 trimming with fastp, MiXCR clone assembly, productive beta chains retained. Entries that share a CDR3 protein sequence are merged under the most common genes and DNA. The table for this sample lists 630,000 or so distinct CDR3 sequences; more than 20% of them were counted only once. The ten biggest clones cover roughly 8% of the sample. The sequenced sample consisted of CD8+ T cells from PBMCs. The receptors stem from a human donor in good health (CMV status not recorded). Some clones in this sample may be carry-over from other donors' samples.

There are many counts of this clonotype. The chain carries TRBV7-2 and TRBJ2-3; 7 nucleotides align to TRBD2. The germline gives CDR1 SGHTA, CDR2 FQGNSA. This CDR3 has 16 residues. V was clipped by 5 bases and J by 2 bases; unmatched bases: 10. CDR3 nucleotides: TGTGCCAGCAGCCTCAATCTAGCGGAGGCCACAGATACGCAGTATTTT. Translated, it gives CASSLNLAEATDTQYF.

The V gene is TRBV6-5, the J gene TRBJ1-1; tentative D call: TRBD1 (6 bases). V lost 0 bases and J 0 bases, leaving 14 bases between the germline ends. Germline CDR1 reads MNHEY; CDR2 reads SVGAGI. This CDR3 comprises 17 residues. The CDR3 protein is CASSYSGGAVLNTEAFF. In DNA form, the CDR3 reads TGTGCCAGCAGTTACTCGGGGGGGGCTGTACTGAACACTGAAGCTTTCTTT.

V is TRBV15 and J is TRBJ2-5; D is possibly TRBD1 or TRBD2 (6 bases each). The V gene's germline CDR1 is LNHNV and CDR2 YYDKDF (reference sequence). This CDR3 region has 12 residues. V was shortened by 5 bases and J by 4 bases, with 8 bases between the two germline ends. The DNA of the CDR3 is TGTGCCACCAGCGGGGGGCGAGAGACCCAGTACTTC. It is translated as CATSGGRETQYF.

This clonotype was observed at least ten times. The V gene is TRBV7-2, the J gene TRBJ2-3; the D is unclear. The germline gives CDR1 SGHTA, CDR2 FQGNSA. The V and J ends lost 2 bases and 4 bases respectively, with 16 bases between them. The CDR3 length is 16 residues. The CDR3 reads CASSLKRLPAADTQYF. CDR3 DNA: TGTGCCAGCAGCTTAAAGAGACTCCCGGCGGCAGATACGCAGTATTTT.

J is TRBJ2-6 and V is TRBV9; D is ambiguous. V was pared by 2 bases and J by 0 bases, with 12 bases between. The CDR3 is made up of 17 amino acids. The germline V gene encodes CDR1 SGDLS and CDR2 YYNGEE. CDR3 DNA: TGTGCCAGCAGCGTTCAAGTCAACCCCTCTGGGGCCAACGTCCTGACTTTC. Its protein product is CASSVQVNPSGANVLTF.

This clonotype was counted only a few times. The rearrangement joins TRBV13 to TRBJ1-4; a weak D match, TRBD1 (6 bases). This CDR3 comprises 14 residues. Trimming stripped 3 bases from V and 10 bases from J, with 15 bases between. CDR1 PRHDT and CDR2 FYEKMQ come from the germline V gene (reference sequence). The CDR3 here is CASSFGAGAGKLFF. CDR3 DNA: TGTGCCAGCAGCTTTGGAGCGGGGGCAGGAAAACTGTTTTTT.

The chain combines TRBV29-1 with TRBJ1-1; a possible D gene is TRBD1 (5 bases). Germline loops: CDR1 SQVTM, CDR2 ANQGSEA. The V end was cut by 4 bases, the J end by 1 base, with 16 bases between. The CDR3 runs to 15 residues. The CDR3 region is CSVVSGLLWNTEAFF. The CDR3 nucleotides read TGCAGCGTTGTGTCAGGGCTTCTTTGGAACACTGAAGCTTTCTTT.

This clonotype was found a few times. The J gene is TRBJ2-5, the V gene TRBV4-3; D uncertain. The V gene's germline CDR1 is LGHNA and CDR2 YSLEER. This CDR3 spans 15 amino acids. Trimming cost V 1 base and J 3 bases, with 12 bases left between them. CDR3 loop: CASSQAPLKKETQYF. For the CDR3, the DNA is TGCGCCAGCAGCCAAGCGCCGCTAAAGAAAGAGACCCAGTACTTC.

Many counts were recorded for this clonotype. V usage is TRBV27 and J usage is TRBJ2-7, with a weak D call TRBD1 (6 bases). The CDR3 consists of 13 residues. Germline V CDR1 and CDR2: MNHEY, SMNVEV (reference sequence). Trimming left V 3 bases short and J 3 bases short, with 9 bases between. CDR3 in amino acids: CASSFAGDYEQYF. CDR3 DNA: TGTGCCAGCAGTTTTGCAGGGGACTACGAGCAGTACTTC.